One and the same sample provided the 27 T cell receptor beta chains below, sequenced in a study of control samples from healthy donors and cancer patients. TCRdb's copy holds only in-frame clones and misses some; the assay was immunoSEQ multiplex PCR. The table includes 70,000 to 90,000 clones, about 93% detected once. The sample consisted of blood. The receptors stem from a woman aged 40-49 years in good health.

V gene TRBV6-5 combines with J gene TRBJ2-7, with 14 nucleotides matching TRBD2. The CDR3 sequence is 15 residues long. Trimming cost V 4 bases and J 4 bases; bases outside gene matches: 3. Germline CDR1 MNHEY, CDR2 SVGAGI. CDR3 sequence: CASSSGTSGRYEQYF. The DNA of the CDR3 is TGTGCCAGCAGTTCAGGGACTAGCGGGAGATACGAGCAGTACTTC.

The chain has TRBV11-3 and TRBJ1-1, with D unresolved. The CDR3 is 13 residues long. From germline, CDR1 is SGHNT and CDR2 YENEEA. Trimming cost V 5 bases and J 3 bases, with 10 bases left between them. The chain's CDR3 is CASSTGPDTEAFF. The CDR3 DNA follows: TGTGCCAGCAGCACCGGCCCCGACACTGAAGCTTTCTTT. The variable domain in full, completed from reference TRBV11-3 and TRBJ1-1, reads EAGVVQSPRYKIIEKKQPVAFWCNPISGHNTLYWYLQNLGQGPELLIRYENEEAVDDSQLPKDRFSAERLKGVDSTLKIQPAELGDSAVYLCASSTGPDTEAFFGQGTRLTVV.

This chain uses TRBV6-6 with TRBJ1-6; D not resolved. Germline V CDR1 and CDR2: MNHNY, SVGAGI (reference sequence). V was cut by 8 bases and J by 5 bases, with 10 bases left in between. The CDR3 totals 13 residues. CDR3 region: CASGGFHNSPLHF. CDR3 coding DNA: TGTGCCAGCGGTGGGTTCCATAATTCACCCCTCCACTTT.

The rearrangement links TRBV6-5 to TRBJ2-7; 15 bases line up with TRBD2. The length of the CDR3 is 15 residues. The V gene's germline CDR1 is MNHEY and CDR2 SVGAGI. Unmatched junction bases numbered 1, after V lost 5 bases and J lost 2 bases. CDR3 in amino acids: CASSRTSGRAYEQYF. The CDR3 DNA is TGTGCCAGCAGTCGGACTAGCGGGAGGGCCTACGAGCAGTACTTC.

This sequence joins TRBV3-1 (or the pseudogene TRBV3-2) and TRBJ1-4; a possible D gene is TRBD1 (5 bases). V gave up 1 base and J gave up 4 bases, with 10 bases separating them. This CDR3 comprises 15 residues. In germline, CDR1 is LGHDT, CDR2 YNNKEL (reference sequence). This chain's CDR3 is CASSQGGGRNEKLFF. For the CDR3, the DNA is TGTGCCAGCAGCCAAGGGGGGGGACGTAATGAAAAACTGTTTTTT.

V and J are TRBV5-1 and TRBJ2-1; 11 bases are a match to TRBD1. This CDR3 contains 16 residues. From germline, CDR1 is SGHRS and CDR2 YFSETQ. V shed 4 bases, J shed 1 base, and the junction held 4 bases outside the gene matches. Here the CDR3 reads CASSGGTGGSYNEQFF. The CDR3 DNA reads TGCGCCAGCAGCGGTGGGACAGGGGGTTCCTACAATGAGCAGTTCTTC. Full variable domain (outside the CDR3, taken from reference TRBV5-1 and TRBJ2-1): KAGVTQTPRYLIKTRGQQVTLSCSPISGHRSVSWYQQTPGQGLQFLFEYFSETQRNKGNFPGRFSGRQFSNSRSEMNVSTLELGDSALYLCASSGGTGGSYNEQFFGPGTRLTVL.

The V gene is TRBV15, the J gene TRBJ1-1, with 12 bases aligning to TRBD1. V lost 4 bases and J lost 0; bases outside the gene matches: 3. The CDR3 is 16 amino acids. In germline, CDR1 is LNHNV, CDR2 YYDKDF (reference sequence). CDR3 region: CATSTGTGGLNTEAFF. The CDR3 DNA sequence: TGTGCCACCAGCACCGGGACAGGGGGCCTGAACACTGAAGCTTTCTTT.

The chain has TRBV7-3 and TRBJ2-1; 9 bases align to TRBD2. CDR3 size: 19 residues. CDR1 and CDR2 from the germline V gene are SGHTA and FQGTGA. Losses at the gene ends were 5 bases for V and 6 bases for J; bases not matched to a gene: 20. CDR3 DNA: TGTGCCAGCAGCGCTCGGCCCGGGACTAGCTTCGGGGGGAGCAATGAGCAGTTCTTC. Translating gives CASSARPGTSFGGSNEQFF.

V is TRBV2 and J is TRBJ1-1; D is ambiguous. The germline V gene encodes CDR1 SNHLY and CDR2 FYNNEI. CDR3 length equals 11 residues. Trimming removed 5 bases at V and 7 bases at J, with 8 bases between. This CDR3 reads CASSYAGEAFF. DNA for the CDR3: TGTGCCAGCAGTTATGCCGGTGAAGCTTTCTTT.

The V and J genes are TRBV19 and TRBJ1-1; D gene uncertain. This CDR3 spans 12 amino acids. Deletions cut 6 bases from V and 7 bases from J, with 12 bases between. Germline assignment: CDR1 LNHDA and CDR2 SQIVND (reference sequence). The CDR3 DNA follows: TGTGCCAGTAGCCGCGCCGGGATTGAAGCTTTCTTT. The encoded protein is CASSRAGIEAFF.

The J gene is TRBJ1-6, the V gene TRBV12-5, with D maybe TRBD1 (6 bases). Germline V gives CDR1 LGHNT, CDR2 FRNRAP. This CDR3 spans 19 amino acids. Trimming removed 3 bases from V and 0 bases from J, with 18 bases in between. CDR3 region: CASGFTDSLRLSYNSPLHF. The CDR3 region has the DNA TGTGCTAGTGGTTTCACGGACAGCTTAAGACTCTCCTATAATTCACCCCTCCACTTT.

On this clone itself: Mismatch with germline at one junction end may stem from a read error. This chain connects TRBV6-5 to TRBJ2-7, with D possibly matching TRBD1 (6 bases). The CDR3 contains 12 residues. Germline V gene sequence: CDR1 MNHEY, CDR2 SVGAGI. Here the CDR3 reads CASSDSGQSSYF. In DNA, the CDR3 is TGTGCCAGCAGTGACTCCGGACAGAGCTCGTACTTC.

V usage is TRBV2 and J usage is TRBJ1-4, with D uncertain. The CDR3 extends over 14 amino acids. Looked up from germline, CDR1 is SNHLY and CDR2 is FYNNEI. Trimming removed 3 bases from V and 5 bases from J, with 10 bases in between. The CDR3 is CASSDGRMNEKLFF. For the CDR3, the DNA is TGTGCCAGCAGTGATGGTCGGATGAATGAAAAACTGTTTTTT.

The rearrangement links TRBV6-5 to TRBJ1-2; the match to TRBD1 covers 8 bases. Looked up from germline, CDR1 is MNHEY and CDR2 is SVGAGI. V shed 7 bases and J 7 bases; nucleotides not matched to a gene: 14. This CDR3 contains 15 residues. The CDR3 DNA reads TGTGCCAGCAATCCGCTACAGGGGGAGGTACGTGGCTACACCTTC. Protein: CASNPLQGEVRGYTF.

V gene TRBV5-1 combines with J gene TRBJ1-1; 7 nucleotides match TRBD1. V shed 7 bases, J shed 3 bases, and the junction held 6 bases outside the gene matches. The CDR3 is made up of 13 amino acids. Germline V gene lookup returns CDR1 SGHRS and CDR2 YFSETQ. CDR3 nucleotides: TGCGCCAGCCGAAGTCAGGGGGACACTGAAGCTTTCTTT. This codes for CASRSQGDTEAFF.

This clone was seen a handful of times. The chain carries TRBV7-3 and TRBJ2-2, with 7 bases that match TRBD1. Losses at the gene ends were 5 bases for V and 7 bases for J; bases not matched to a gene: 7. CDR1 and CDR2 (germline): SGHTA, FQGTGA. The CDR3 runs 14 residues. The CDR3, as DNA: TGTGCCAGCAGCCTCACAGGGGTGGACGGGGAGCTGTTTTTT. As protein: CASSLTGVDGELFF.

The chain employs TRBV3-1 (or the pseudogene TRBV3-2) and TRBJ1-1; D is unresolved. This CDR3 is built from 17 residues. CDR1 is LGHDT, CDR2 YNNKEL, per germline (reference sequence). Trimming left V 0 bases short and J 0 bases short, with 14 bases between. The CDR3 DNA follows: TGTGCCAGCAGCCAAGATTTCGGGGTGGTGCTGAACACTGAAGCTTTCTTT. Translation: CASSQDFGVVLNTEAFF.

V usage is TRBV6-2 or TRBV6-3 and J usage is TRBJ1-6, with 8 nucleotides matching TRBD1. Trimming removed 2 bases from V and 7 bases from J; junction bases left unmatched: 4. CDR1 is MNHEY and CDR2 is SVGEGT in the germline V gene. The CDR3 covers 15 residues. The CDR3 is CASSYGTGWNSPLHF. DNA of the CDR3: TGTGCCAGCAGTTACGGGACAGGTTGGAATTCACCCCTCCACTTT.

The chain combines TRBV28 with TRBJ1-1; the match to TRBD1 covers 7 bases. With 5 bases clipped from V and 1 base from J, the junction kept 16 bases outside the gene matches. The germline V gene has CDR1 MDHEN and CDR2 SYDVKM. The CDR3 runs 18 residues. The CDR3 DNA sequence: TGTGCCAGCAGTCCTGGCCACAGGGGAGGAGTGAGGAACACTGAAGCTTTCTTT. Translation: CASSPGHRGGVRNTEAFF.

The rearrangement joins TRBV3-1 (or the pseudogene TRBV3-2) to TRBJ2-2, with D perhaps TRBD1 or TRBD2 (6 bases each). Germline CDR1 reads LGHDT; CDR2 reads YNNKEL (reference sequence). This CDR3 spans 14 amino acids. V lost 4 bases to trimming and J lost 6 bases, with 12 bases between them. This chain's CDR3 is CASSLKGGPGELFF. The CDR3, as DNA: TGTGCCAGCAGCCTAAAAGGGGGGCCCGGGGAGCTGTTTTTT.

V usage is TRBV5-5 and J usage is TRBJ2-3; 8 positions match TRBD2. CDR3 length: 16 amino acids. Germline CDR1 and CDR2: SGHKS and YYEKEE (reference sequence). Trimming cost V 4 bases and J 5 bases; bases outside gene matches: 12. CDR3 coding DNA: TGTGCCAGCAGCATCCGGGGGGGCCGGGTTGGAGATACGCAGTATTTT. Its protein product is CASSIRGGRVGDTQYF.

The chain links TRBV11-3 to TRBJ2-7; 9 bases agree with TRBD1. The CDR3 totals 15 residues. Unmatched junction bases numbered 7, after V lost 2 bases and J lost 5 bases. Germline CDR1 and CDR2: SGHNT and YENEEA. This chain's CDR3 is CASSLSGTGTHEQYF. CDR3 DNA sequence: TGTGCCAGCAGCTTATCCGGGACAGGGACCCACGAGCAGTACTTC.

The V gene is TRBV28, the J gene TRBJ1-1; D remains unclear. The germline V and J ends were trimmed by 2 bases and 4 bases, with 8 bases remaining between them. CDR1 and CDR2 (germline): MDHEN, SYDVKM. The CDR3 spans 13 residues. The DNA for the CDR3 is TGTGCCAGCAGTTTAAGGGAGGGCACTGAAGCTTTCTTT. It yields the protein CASSLREGTEAFF.

This clone was found once. The chain combines TRBV2 with TRBJ1-6; perhaps TRBD1 as D (5 bases). This CDR3 has 12 amino acids. CDR1 is SNHLY, CDR2 FYNNEI, per germline. V lost 6 bases, J lost 10 bases, and 10 bases lay in between. CDR3 protein: CASRAQGSPLHF. CDR3 coding DNA: TGTGCCAGCAGGGCCCAGGGATCACCCCTCCACTTT.

V gene TRBV5-1 combines with J gene TRBJ1-5, with D uncertain. This CDR3 comprises 13 residues. Germline loops: CDR1 SGHRS, CDR2 YFSETQ. V was shortened by 0 bases and J by 4 bases, with 5 bases between the two germline ends. CDR3 loop: CASSLGENQPQHF. CDR3 nucleotides: TGCGCCAGCAGCTTGGGGGAGAATCAGCCCCAGCATTTT.

The genes are TRBV6-5 and TRBJ2-7; D may be TRBD2 (5 bases). Trimming took 5 bases from V and 4 from J, leaving 12 bases between them. Germline V gene sequence: CDR1 MNHEY, CDR2 SVGAGI. CDR3 size: 13 residues. CDR3 protein: CASSPLAPYEQYF. CDR3 DNA: TGTGCCAGCAGTCCCCTAGCTCCTTACGAGCAGTACTTC.

The V gene is TRBV14, the J gene TRBJ1-2, with D unclear. The V gene's germline CDR1 is SGHDN and CDR2 FVKESK. The CDR3 is 15 amino acids. V dropped 4 bases and J dropped 4 bases, with 16 bases sitting between them. The DNA of the CDR3 is TGTGCCAGCAGCCGACAACAGACCACCGCCTATGGCTACACCTTC. Translated: CASSRQQTTAYGYTF.